This entry lists 11 T cell receptor beta chains sequenced from one sample in a study of shared clonotypes between healthy human individuals. Produced via immunoSEQ multiplex PCR; TCRdb's table is partial and in-frame only. The sample includes a few million clones, around 94% of them seen just once. Sequenced input: naive CD4+ T cells sorted from blood. Subset of the sample: CD45RA+ positively selected. These receptors came from a young man in good health.

The V gene is TRBV11-2, the J gene TRBJ2-3; no clear D gene. The V end lost 1 base, the J end lost 3 bases, and 11 bases lay between the germline ends. CDR1 SGHAT and CDR2 FQNNGV come from the germline V gene. This CDR3 region has 15 residues. CDR3 nucleotide sequence: TGTGCCAGCAGCTTAGGCTTGAAAGGAACAGATACGCAGTATTTT. Protein sequence: CASSLGLKGTDTQYF.

The V call is TRBV7-2, the J call TRBJ1-3, with 7 bases that match TRBD1. Germline V gene lookup returns CDR1 SGHTA and CDR2 FQGNSA. Germline trimming cut 5 bases from V and 0 bases from J; bases unmatched to any gene: 10. This CDR3 spans 17 amino acids. CDR3 bases: TGTGCCAGCAGCCTGGGACAGACCTTCTTCTCTGGAAACACCATATATTTT. It yields the protein CASSLGQTFFSGNTIYF.

The V and J genes are TRBV30 and TRBJ2-2; possibly TRBD2 for D (5 bases). The germline V and J ends were trimmed by 3 bases and 6 bases, with 11 bases remaining between them. Germline V gene lookup returns CDR1 GTSNPN and CDR2 SVGIG (reference sequence). CDR3 size: 13 residues. Here the CDR3 reads CAWRTGESGELFF. In DNA, the CDR3 is TGTGCCTGGAGGACTGGGGAGTCCGGGGAGCTGTTTTTT.

The chain carries TRBV7-2 and TRBJ1-2; D might be TRBD1 (6 bases). The CDR3 is made up of 14 amino acids. V lost 0 bases and J lost 7, with 12 bases in between. The V gene's germline CDR1 is SGHTA and CDR2 FQGNSA. CDR3 in amino acids: CASSLAGRGTGYTF. CDR3 DNA sequence: TGTGCCAGCAGCTTAGCAGGGAGGGGGACTGGCTACACCTTC.

The chain couples TRBV30 to TRBJ1-1; 11 nucleotides line up with TRBD1. V lost 4 bases, J lost 4 bases, and 5 bases stayed unmatched. Germline V gives CDR1 GTSNPN, CDR2 SVGIG (reference sequence). The CDR3 loop spans 14 amino acids. The CDR3 reads CAWNPGTGGTEAFF. The DNA of the CDR3 is TGTGCCTGGAACCCCGGGACAGGGGGCACTGAAGCTTTCTTT.

The rearrangement uses TRBV5-6 and TRBJ2-3; maybe TRBD2 (5 bases). Germline CDR1 and CDR2: SGHDT and YYEEEE. V was shortened by 4 bases and J by 2 bases, with 17 bases between the two germline ends. The CDR3 spans 16 residues. Written as DNA, the CDR3 is TGTGCCAGCAGCAACGCTAGGAGACTAATCACAGATACGCAGTATTTT. Encoded protein: CASSNARRLITDTQYF.

Concerning this clone itself: Other DNA sequences in the same sample also yield this CDR3. V gene TRBV5-1 combines with J gene TRBJ1-5, with a possible D match to TRBD1 (6 bases). Germline V CDR1 and CDR2: SGHRS, YFSETQ. V was trimmed by 0 bases and J by 4 bases, leaving 8 bases between them. This CDR3 is built from 14 residues. As DNA, the CDR3 is TGCGCCAGCAGCTTGGGGGGGCCAAATCAGCCCCAGCATTTT. This gives the protein CASSLGGPNQPQHF.

This clone occurred once. The chain combines TRBV29-1 with TRBJ2-2; tentative D call: TRBD1 (7 bases). There are 14 residues in the CDR3. Trimming removed 3 bases from V and 4 bases from J, with 12 bases in between. Germline values: CDR1 SQVTM, CDR2 ANQGSEA. The CDR3 nucleotides are TGCAGCGTTGAGGGGGGACAGTTCACCGGGGAGCTGTTTTTT. Protein product: CSVEGGQFTGELFF.

V and J are TRBV30 and TRBJ2-7; TRBD2 is a possible D gene (5 bases). Trimming removed 3 bases at V and 5 bases at J, with 14 bases between. CDR1 is GTSNPN and CDR2 is SVGIG in the germline V gene (reference sequence). The CDR3 is made up of 13 amino acids. This chain's CDR3 is CAWSASFIHEQYF. CDR3 nucleotide sequence: TGTGCCTGGAGCGCTAGCTTTATCCACGAGCAGTACTTC.

The chain links TRBV7-6 to TRBJ2-5; D is uncertain. This CDR3 contains 16 residues. Per germline, CDR1 SGHVS and CDR2 FNYEAQ. The V end was cut by 0 bases, the J end by 1 base, with 12 bases between. CDR3 region: CASSLAFTPVQETQYF. CDR3 nucleotides: TGTGCCAGCAGCTTAGCGTTCACGCCCGTCCAAGAGACCCAGTACTTC. Full variable domain (missing parts from reference TRBV7-6 and TRBJ2-5): GAGVSQSPRYKVTKRGQDVALRCDPISGHVSLYWYRQALGQGPEFLTYFNYEAQQDKSGLPNDRFSAERPEGSISTLTIQRTEQRDSAMYRCASSLAFTPVQETQYFGPGTRLLVL.

The chain combines TRBV20-1 with TRBJ2-4; D ambiguous. This CDR3 spans 11 amino acids. Germline-derived CDR1 and CDR2 are DFQATT and SNEGSKA (reference sequence). The V and J ends lost 6 bases and 8 bases respectively, with 11 bases between them. CDR3 sequence: CSASGDYIQYF. The CDR3, as DNA: TGCAGTGCCTCGGGCGACTACATTCAGTACTTC.